The rows below give T cell receptor beta chains drawn from one sample of a study of OX40 agonist ivuxolimab in advanced cancers. TCRdb keeps only in-frame clones here, not all; method: immunoSEQ multiplex PCR. The sample has 70,000 to 80,000 clones, about 81% seen once. The sample here was CD4+ or CD8+ T cells sorted from blood, taken in a trial of the OX40 agonist ivuxolimab. These receptors were taken from an adult with an advanced solid tumor such as melanoma, head and neck, liver or kidney cancer. CDR3s include the opening cysteine and the closing phenylalanine or tryptophan. The order of the fields is V gene, J gene, D gene, clone size, CDR3 DNA, CDR3 protein. The D gene is left open where the match is weak. Clone size is shown for a subset of rows, as once, few, many or a class of expanded clone.

TRBV9	TRBJ1-3	NA	NA	TGTGCCAGCAGCATGGACTACGGAAACACCATATATTTT	CASSMDYGNTIYF
TRBV10-3	TRBJ2-3	NA	NA	TGTGCCATCAGTGAGTACACTGTGGATACGCAGTATTTT	CAISEYTVDTQYF
TRBV10-3	TRBJ1-5	NA	once	TGTGCCATCAGTGAGTTGGATTATCAGCCCCAGCATTTT	CAISELDYQPQHF
TRBV2	TRBJ2-1	NA	NA	TGTGCCAGCAGTGATCAGGGTTCCCCCTACAATGAGCAGTTCTTC	CASSDQGSPYNEQFF
TRBV9	TRBJ1-5	TRBD1	once	TGTGCCAGCAGTTCGGGACAGGGAGTTCCAAATCAGCCCCAGCATTTT	CASSSGQGVPNQPQHF
TRBV2	TRBJ2-1	NA	NA	TGTGCCAGCAGTGAAGCGCTTATGGTGGGCGATGAGCAGTTCTTC	CASSEALMVGDEQFF
TRBV6-5	TRBJ2-3	NA	NA	TGTGCCAGCAGTTCACCGGGACTTTATACGCAGTATTTT	CASSSPGLYTQYF
TRBV27	TRBJ2-5	NA	NA	TGTGCCAGCAGTTTATCGGGGGCCACCGGAGGCACCCAGTACTTC	CASSLSGATGGTQYF
TRBV30	TRBJ2-3	TRBD1	NA	TGTGCCTGGGATACGGGGACAGGACGCACAGATACGCAGTATTTT	CAWDTGTGRTDTQYF
TRBV11-2	TRBJ2-7	NA	NA	TGTGCCAGCAGCTTAGATAGTAGCCCCCACGAGCAGTACTTC	CASSLDSSPHEQYF
TRBV19	TRBJ1-1	TRBD1	NA	TGTGCCAGTAGTACTTCCCGGGACAGCAACACTGAAGCTTTCTTT	CASSTSRDSNTEAFF
TRBV18	TRBJ2-3	TRBD1	NA	TGTGCCAGCTCCCCACTCCCTCCGGGACAGCTCACAGATACGCAGTATTTT	CASSPLPPGQLTDTQYF